Reported below is one TCR beta chain. What it binds is unknown. With 60 Vbeta and 13 Jbeta primers, the PCR was carried out. In the source study's methods: In a later analysis, of tens of millions of unique beta chains, about 12 million appeared in at least two donors. Profiled with immunoSEQ multiplex PCR; TCRdb holds only in-frame clones, not every one. V and J calls plus clone size are reproduced from that table; the DNA served to infer D and trimming. The data hold 93,000 or so clones, with 80% to 90% observed a single time. This entry comes from a study of cytomegalovirus exposure and HLA in healthy donors. The study's findings and limits: Some public TCRs appeared in many individuals, while most sequences were rare. According to the study, roughly 160 TCR beta chains were cytomegalovirus-associated. Earlier analysis found most TCR beta V segments productive about 90% or about 30% of the time.

Sequenced material: PBMCs. This clonotype was obtained from a young woman in good health and CMV-seropositive.

CDR3 region: CASSQAGRGSNQPQHF. The CDR3 DNA reads as TGCGCCAGCAGCCAAGCGGGCAGGGGTAGCAATCAGCCCCAGCATTTT. The chain joins TRBV4-1 to TRBJ1-5, with D maybe TRBD1 (6 bases). Between the trimmed V and J ends, which lost 1 base and 0 bases, there was a span of 10 bases. The CDR3 loop spans 16 amino acids. Germline loops: CDR1 MGHRA, CDR2 YSYEKL.